What follows describes a single T cell receptor beta chain. The antigen is undetermined. The table came from immunoSEQ multiplex PCR; TCRdb's copy has only in-frame clones and leaves some out. The sample comprises roughly 86,000 clones, about 83% of which are singletons, and about a sixth rests with the top ten. The sample is drawn from a study of PD-1 blockade in classical Hodgkin lymphoma. Looking at the study overall: The patients were dosed with nivolumab 3 mg/kg, infused intravenously every 2 weeks.

Study-wide results and limits: Causes of the repertoire differences remain undefined, possibly disease activity or prior therapy.

Described time point: cycle 4 day 1 (C4D1), after less than seven weeks of nivolumab. After autologous stem cell transplantation all patients relapsed, and prior brentuximab vedotin exposure differed between cohorts. Germline V CDR1 and CDR2: SQVTM, ANQGSEA. CDR3 length equals 14 residues. The ends were cut back, 4 bases at V and 2 bases at J, with 15 bases in the middle. V and J are TRBV29-1 and TRBJ2-7, with D tentatively TRBD1 or TRBD2 (6 bases each). Source: peripheral blood mononuclear cells (PBMCs), taken before the fourth cycle of nivolumab. The sequence came from a human donor with classical Hodgkin lymphoma. This chain's CDR3 is CSVVPGGRTYEQYF. The CDR3 region has the DNA TGCAGCGTTGTCCCCGGGGGCAGAACCTACGAGCAGTACTTC.